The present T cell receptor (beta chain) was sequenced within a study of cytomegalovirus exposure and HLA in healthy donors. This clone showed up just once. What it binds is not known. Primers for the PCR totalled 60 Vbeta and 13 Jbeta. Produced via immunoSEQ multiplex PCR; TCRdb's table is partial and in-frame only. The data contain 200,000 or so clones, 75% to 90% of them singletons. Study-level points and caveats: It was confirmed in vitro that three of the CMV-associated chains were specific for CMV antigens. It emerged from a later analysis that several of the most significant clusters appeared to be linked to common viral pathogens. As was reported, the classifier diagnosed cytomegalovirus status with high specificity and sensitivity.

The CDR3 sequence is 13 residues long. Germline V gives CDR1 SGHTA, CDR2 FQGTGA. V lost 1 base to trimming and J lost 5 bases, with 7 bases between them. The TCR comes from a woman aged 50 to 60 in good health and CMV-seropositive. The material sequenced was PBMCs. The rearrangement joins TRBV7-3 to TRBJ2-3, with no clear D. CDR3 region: CASSLNLIDTQYF. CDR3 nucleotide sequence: TGTGCCAGCAGCTTAAACCTAATAGATACGCAGTATTTT.